The 32 T cell receptor beta chains below were found in one sample sequenced in a study of blood T cells in healthy people across ages. Together with a sample-barcoded 5' primer, a J-beta primer mix was included in a second PCR lasting roughly 7 to 11 cycles. TCRdb processed the 5' RACE reads anew with MiXCR; each CDR3 protein has one entry. The data contain 650,000 to 1,000,000 distinct CDR3 sequences, roughly 40% of them singletons. Source material: blood. The receptors shown here come from a young man in good health.

This clonotype came up many times. This chain joins TRBV4-3 and TRBJ2-7; 10 positions match TRBD1. This CDR3 is 13 amino acids long. V lost 4 bases, J lost 7 bases, and 4 bases stayed unmatched. The germline V gene encodes CDR1 LGHNA and CDR2 YSLEER. In DNA, the CDR3 is TGCGCCAGCAGCCTCCGGACAGGGGGAGAGCAGTACTTC. Translation gives CASSLRTGGEQYF.

In its sample, this clonotype was seen a few times. The chain carries TRBV20-1 and TRBJ1-5, with 7 bases fitting TRBD1. This CDR3 is built from 14 residues. Germline values: CDR1 DFQATT, CDR2 SNEGSKA (reference sequence). The trim removed 4 bases at V and 0 bases at J, leaving 3 bases unmatched. CDR3 sequence: CSATGQYSNQPQHF. In DNA, the CDR3 is TGCAGTGCTACGGGACAGTATAGCAATCAGCCCCAGCATTTT.

The chain employs TRBV9 and TRBJ1-1; 10 nucleotides align to TRBD1. CDR3 length: 19 amino acids. Trimming took 1 base from V and 1 from J; bases not matched to a gene: 13. The germline V gene encodes CDR1 SGDLS and CDR2 YYNGEE. DNA for the CDR3: TGTGCCAGCAGCGTAATGTCCCCTGACAGGGGGCGCGGGAACACTGAAGCTTTCTTT. Translating gives CASSVMSPDRGRGNTEAFF. The variable domain in full, with the rest retrieved from reference TRBV9 and TRBJ1-1, is DSGVTQTPKHLITATGQRVTLRCSPRSGDLSVYWYQQSLDQGLQFLIQYYNGEERAKGNILERFSAQQFPDLHSELNLSSLELGDSALYFCASSVMSPDRGRGNTEAFFGQGTRLTVV.

Only a few counts were recorded for this clonotype. V is TRBV2 and J is TRBJ1-2; D ambiguous. Germline CDR1 SNHLY, CDR2 FYNNEI. The ends were cut back, 4 bases at V and 7 bases at J, with 13 bases in the middle. This CDR3 region has 13 residues. CDR3 amino acids: CASSALLSGGYTF. Written as DNA, the CDR3 is TGTGCCAGCAGTGCATTGCTTTCTGGTGGCTACACCTTC.

In regard to this clonotype: One end of the junction fails to match germline, which may point to a read error. This chain uses TRBV20-1 with TRBJ2-4; D is possibly TRBD2 (5 bases). The DNA end is more similar to TRBJ2-5, so the J call may be wrong. The CDR3 loop spans 14 amino acids. Germline values: CDR1 DFQATT, CDR2 SNEGSKA (reference sequence). The CDR3, as DNA: TGCGGTGCTCAAGCGGAAGGGCTACCAGAGACCCAGTACTTC. Its translation: CGAQAEGLPETQYF.

The chain links TRBV4-1 to TRBJ2-1, with 10 bases identical to TRBD1. The CDR3 spans 15 residues. Trimming removed 3 bases from V and 7 bases from J; junction bases left unmatched: 6. Germline V gene sequence: CDR1 MGHRA, CDR2 YSYEKL. CDR3 nucleotide sequence: TGCGCCAGCAGCCAGCGACAGGGGGCTGGGAATGAGCAGTTCTTC. It is translated as CASSQRQGAGNEQFF.

Notes on this clonotype: A much larger clone lies a single base off, so this may be a read error. V usage is TRBV20-1 and J usage is TRBJ2-5; the D gene is possibly TRBD2 (6 bases). The germline V and J ends were trimmed by 3 bases and 4 bases, with 15 bases remaining between them. This CDR3 contains 14 residues. Germline CDR1 and CDR2: DFQATT and SNEGSKA (reference sequence). The CDR3 region is CSARGYGSRETQYF. CDR3 bases: TGCAGTGCTAGGGGATACGGGAGCCGAGAGACCCAGTACTTC.

The chain has TRBV5-1 and TRBJ2-3; D is undetermined. CDR1 and CDR2 from the germline V gene are SGHRS and YFSETQ. Deletions cut 0 bases from V and 1 base from J, with 9 bases between. This CDR3 is 15 amino acids long. The CDR3 coding sequence is TGCGCCAGCAGCTTGGCCAGTAAGGGCACAGATACGCAGTATTTT. This encodes CASSLASKGTDTQYF.

This chain connects TRBV4-1 to TRBJ2-5; D is uncertain. The CDR3 covers 15 residues. The germline V gene has CDR1 MGHRA and CDR2 YSYEKL. V was trimmed by 3 bases and J by 1 base, leaving 12 bases between them. The chain's CDR3 is CASSHGPPPQETQYF. CDR3 bases: TGCGCCAGCAGCCACGGGCCTCCACCCCAAGAGACCCAGTACTTC.

The chain links TRBV27 to TRBJ2-2, with D unclear. Germline CDR1 is MNHEY and CDR2 is SMNVEV (reference sequence). Trimming shortened V by 4 bases and J by 6 bases, and 12 bases separated the two germline ends. This CDR3 is 14 amino acids long. CDR3 region: CASSSPRPSGELFF. The CDR3 DNA is TGTGCCAGCAGTTCCCCCAGGCCCTCCGGGGAGCTGTTTTTT.

This rearrangement joins TRBV7-8 to TRBJ2-5, with 9 bases identical to TRBD2. Germline lookup yields CDR1 SGHVS and CDR2 FQNEAQ. There are 18 residues in the CDR3. J gave up 11 bases and V 4 bases, and 23 bases lay outside the gene matches. The CDR3 coding sequence is TGTGCCAGCAGCTGGGGACTAGCTGAAACCTACTCCTACAATGAGCAGTACTTC. This sequence encodes CASSWGLAETYSYNEQYF.

This clonotype was recorded many times. This rearrangement joins TRBV6-2 or TRBV6-3 to TRBJ2-5; D ambiguous. This CDR3 contains 12 residues. Trimming took off 2 bases at V and 5 bases at J, with 6 bases between the two ends. Germline V lookup: CDR1 MNHEY, CDR2 SVGEGT. DNA of the CDR3: TGTGCCAGCAGTTACGTGGGGGAGACCCAGTACTTC. This sequence encodes CASSYVGETQYF.

This clonotype has a handful of counts. J is TRBJ2-5 and V is TRBV11-2, with D unclear. The CDR3 runs to 15 residues. Looked up from germline, CDR1 is SGHAT and CDR2 is FQNNGV. V was clipped by 1 base and J by 2 bases, with 11 bases between them. CDR3: CASSLGTSNQETQYF. CDR3 coding DNA: TGTGCCAGCAGCTTAGGAACCAGCAATCAAGAGACCCAGTACTTC.

This clonotype was seen at least ten times. The chain links TRBV29-1 to TRBJ2-7, with 10 positions matching TRBD2. CDR3 size: 13 residues. Trimming took 6 bases from V and 3 from J; bases not matched to a gene: 5. Germline assignment: CDR1 SQVTM and CDR2 ANQGSEA. The CDR3 region is CSVTSGDLYEQYF. In DNA, the CDR3 is TGCAGCGTAACTAGCGGGGACCTCTACGAGCAGTACTTC.

Turning to this clonotype: The junction and the germline gene differ at one end; a read error may be behind it. The V and J genes are TRBV7-9 and TRBJ2-4, with unresolved D. From germline, CDR1 is SEHNR and CDR2 FQNEAQ (reference sequence). The CDR3 has 15 amino acids. This CDR3 is CASSTTPGPKYIQYF. The CDR3 DNA follows: TGTGCCAGCAGTACAACGCCTGGTCCCAAATACATTCAGTACTTC.

The chain is built from TRBV15 and TRBJ2-1; 7 bases map to TRBD1. The CDR3 length is 15 residues. Germline values: CDR1 LNHNV, CDR2 YYDKDF (reference sequence). V dropped 2 bases and J dropped 6; count of bases not matched to a gene: 7. The CDR3 reads CATSRYTTGPNEQFF. CDR3 bases: TGTGCCACCAGCAGATATACGACAGGGCCCAATGAGCAGTTCTTC.

The V call is TRBV10-3, the J call TRBJ1-6; no clear D. There are 14 residues in the CDR3. Germline V gene data show CDR1 as ENHRY and CDR2 as SYGVKD. The V and J ends lost 3 bases and 4 bases respectively, with 7 bases between them. The CDR3 is CAISESGYNSPLHF. The CDR3 DNA sequence: TGTGCCATCAGTGAATCTGGGTATAATTCACCCCTCCACTTT.

This clonotype was observed many times. This chain uses TRBV12-3 or TRBV12-4 with TRBJ2-3, with D perhaps assigned TRBD1 or TRBD2 (5 bases each). V was pared by 7 bases and J by 4 bases, with 9 bases between. The CDR3 runs 12 residues. This CDR3 reads CASTGTADTQYF. The CDR3 DNA reads as TGTGCCAGCACCGGGACGGCAGATACGCAGTATTTT.

The chain uses TRBV2 and TRBJ1-5, with TRBD1 identical over 10 bases. The germline V gene encodes CDR1 SNHLY and CDR2 FYNNEI. After removal of 6 bases from V and 4 bases from J, the junction contained 9 bases not matched to a gene. The CDR3 consists of 16 residues. DNA of the CDR3: TGTGCCAGCAGCTTCAGACAGGGGGCACGTAATCAGCCCCAGCATTTT. Translated, it gives CASSFRQGARNQPQHF.

This clonotype was counted only a few times. The chain recombines TRBV3-1 with TRBJ1-2; tentatively, D is TRBD1 (5 bases). CDR3 size: 14 residues. V was cut by 5 bases and J by 13 bases, with 23 bases left in between. Germline values: CDR1 LGHDT, CDR2 YNNKEL (reference sequence). The CDR3 region is CASSITRADTLLTF. The DNA for the CDR3 is TGTGCCAGCAGCATTACAAGAGCGGACACCCTCCTCACCTTC.

This clonotype has a handful of counts. The V gene is TRBV10-3, the J gene TRBJ2-3; 9 bases align to TRBD1. Germline V gene lookup returns CDR1 ENHRY and CDR2 SYGVKD. V lost 6 bases, J lost 4 bases, and 5 bases stayed unmatched. This CDR3 region has 14 residues. CDR3 amino acids: CAISSDRGPDTQYF. The CDR3 DNA follows: TGTGCCATCAGCTCGGACAGGGGCCCAGATACGCAGTATTTT.

The rearrangement joins TRBV4-3 to TRBJ2-1; a weak D match, TRBD1 (6 bases). Trimming shortened V by 1 base and J by 9 bases, and 22 bases separated the two germline ends. From germline, CDR1 is LGHNA and CDR2 YSLEER. The CDR3 has 17 residues. CDR3 DNA sequence: TGCGCCAGCAGCCAAGTCCCAGGGGACCAAAGATTTGCTGAGCAGTTCTTC. Translation gives CASSQVPGDQRFAEQFF.

This clonotype came up a few times. The chain uses TRBV12-3 or TRBV12-4 and TRBJ2-3; 13 nucleotides agree with TRBD2. This CDR3 comprises 17 residues. V trimming: 4 bases; J trimming: 0 bases; junction bases outside the gene matches: 4. CDR3 loop: CASSSLAGGPSTDTQYF. CDR3 nucleotides: TGTGCCAGCAGTTCACTAGCGGGGGGGCCGAGCACAGATACGCAGTATTTT.

V gene TRBV27 combines with J gene TRBJ1-6; D gene ambiguous. V lost 6 bases and J lost 6, with 9 bases in between. CDR3 length: 13 amino acids. CDR1 is MNHEY, CDR2 SMNVEV, per germline (reference sequence). The CDR3, as DNA: TGTGCCAGCAGCGAGGGTGGTAATTCACCCCTCCACTTT. This gives the protein CASSEGGNSPLHF.

This clonotype came up a few times. The chain couples TRBV12-3 or TRBV12-4 to TRBJ1-1; the D gene is possibly TRBD1 (6 bases). The V end lost 6 bases, the J end lost 10 bases, and 15 bases lay between the germline ends. This CDR3 region has 12 residues. The CDR3 loop reads CASSARQAGAFF. The CDR3 DNA is TGTGCCAGCAGCGCCCGACAGGCGGGAGCTTTCTTT.

The genes are TRBV4-1 and TRBJ1-2; no firm D call. Germline CDR1 MGHRA, CDR2 YSYEKL. The CDR3 contains 16 residues. Trimming cost V 0 bases and J 1 base, with 12 bases left between them. The CDR3 region is CASSQEERRINYGYTF. DNA for the CDR3: TGCGCCAGCAGCCAAGAAGAACGAAGAATTAACTATGGCTACACCTTC.

This chain uses TRBV5-1 with TRBJ1-1; D unresolved. The germline V and J ends were trimmed by 1 base and 3 bases, with 7 bases remaining between them. This CDR3 is built from 13 residues. Germline-derived CDR1 and CDR2 are SGHRS and YFSETQ. The CDR3 DNA reads TGCGCCAGCAGCTTGTCGCAAGACACTGAAGCTTTCTTT. It encodes CASSLSQDTEAFF.

This sequence joins TRBV4-3 and TRBJ2-1; maybe TRBD1 (5 bases). The germline CDR1 and CDR2 sequences are LGHNA and YSLEER. V was shortened by 0 bases and J by 0 bases, with 12 bases between the two germline ends. This CDR3 is 17 amino acids long. The CDR3 nucleotides read TGCGCCAGCAGCCAAGATTGGGGCTTGGGCTCCTACAATGAGCAGTTCTTC. Translated: CASSQDWGLGSYNEQFF.

This clonotype was observed a few times. The chain is built from TRBV28 and TRBJ2-1; D uncertain. The germline V gene has CDR1 MDHEN and CDR2 SYDVKM. The V and J ends lost 6 bases and 9 bases respectively, with 15 bases between them. CDR3 length equals 13 residues. CDR3 coding DNA: TGTGCCAGCAGCCACGGGCCCAACGGTGAGCAGTTCTTC. Protein sequence: CASSHGPNGEQFF.

This clonotype appeared many times. This chain connects TRBV29-1 to TRBJ1-1; D might be TRBD1 (5 bases). The CDR3 covers 13 residues. Germline CDR1 and CDR2: SQVTM and ANQGSEA. Between the trimmed V and J ends, which lost 1 base and 3 bases, there was a span of 9 bases. The CDR3 DNA is TGCAGCGTTGAAGCCGGAGGGGACACTGAAGCTTTCTTT. It translates to CSVEAGGDTEAFF. The variable domain in full, completed from reference TRBV29-1 and TRBJ1-1, reads SAVISQKPSRDICQRGTSLTIQCQVDSQVTMMFWYRQQPGQSLTLIATANQGSEATYESGFVIDKFPISRPNLTFSTLTVSNMSPEDSSIYLCSVEAGGDTEAFFGQGTRLTVV.

The V gene is TRBV24-1, the J gene TRBJ2-2; TRBD1 is a possible D gene (6 bases). Germline assignment: CDR1 KGHDR and CDR2 SFDVKD. V gave up 4 bases and J gave up 8 bases, with 22 bases separating them. There are 17 residues in the CDR3. The CDR3 DNA is TGTGCCACCAGTGAGTTGACAGGCCCAGGCAGCAGGGGGGAGCTGTTTTTT. Its protein is CATSELTGPGSRGELFF.

With respect to this clonotype: Just one base apart from a much larger clone, this may be a read error. The chain carries TRBV12-3 or TRBV12-4 and TRBJ2-3, with D possibly TRBD1 on 5 matching bases. Trimming pared 5 bases from V and 0 bases from J, leaving 12 bases between. This CDR3 is 15 amino acids long. CDR3 in DNA: TGTGCCAGCAGTAGGGGCGACTTTAGCACAGATACGCAGTATTTT. Protein product: CASSRGDFSTDTQYF.